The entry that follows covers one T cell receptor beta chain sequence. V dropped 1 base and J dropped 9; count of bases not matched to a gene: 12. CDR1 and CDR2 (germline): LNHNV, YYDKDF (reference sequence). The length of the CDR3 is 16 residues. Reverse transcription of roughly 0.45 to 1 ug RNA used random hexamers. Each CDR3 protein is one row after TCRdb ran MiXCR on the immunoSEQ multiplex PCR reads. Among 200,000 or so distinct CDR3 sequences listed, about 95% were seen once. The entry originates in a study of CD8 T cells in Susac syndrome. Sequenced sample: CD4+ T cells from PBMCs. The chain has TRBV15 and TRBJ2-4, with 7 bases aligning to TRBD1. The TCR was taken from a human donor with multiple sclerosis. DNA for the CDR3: TGTGCCACCAGCAGAGGAGGGACAGAAGGGATGGGCATTCAGTACTTC. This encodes CATSRGGTEGMGIQYF.